This T cell receptor beta chain appears in the sequencing data of a study of T cell clones after liver transplantation. About the study: Samples came from ITN030ST, which attempted immunosuppression withdrawal within 2 years of liver transplantation. Pre-transplant mixed lymphocyte reactions yielded third-party-reactive TCRbeta sequences as comparators for graft-donor-reactive sequences.

General study findings and limits: Conclusions were preliminary, with small, heterogeneous patient groups. In most of the 8 subjects, circulating graft-donor-reactive CD4 TCRbeta sequences fell significantly after transplant.

Worth noting for this clone: Its specificity is not known.

The data were produced by immunoSEQ multiplex PCR, yet TCRdb's version contains in-frame clones alone and is incomplete. The sample lists about 80,000 clones, nearly 85% occurring once. The source of this sequence is a human patient who received a liver transplant. Among the T cells, some may be from the graft donor. Material: CD4+ T cells from blood, obtained 45 to 46 months after liver transplant.

CDR3 sequence reads: CSGLTDTQYF. For the CDR3, the DNA is TGCAGCGGGCTCACAGATACGCAGTATTTT. The V call is TRBV29-1, the J call TRBJ2-3; the D is unclear. V lost 7 bases and J 2 bases, leaving 4 bases between the germline ends. Per the germline V gene, CDR1 is SQVTM and CDR2 is ANQGSEA. The CDR3 length is 10 residues.